This TCR beta chain was found in a study of T cell responses to AZD1222 COVID-19 vaccine. Across the whole study: Whether given at about 4 or about 12 weeks, second doses were pooled. Study-wide results and caveats: The reported proportion of spike-specific TCRs targeting unmutated variant regions was nearly half. No day 14 peak samples; only post-peak repertoires were characterized.

CDR3 length: 14 amino acids. J gave up 1 base and V 3 bases, and 4 bases lay outside the gene matches. From germline, CDR1 is SGHRS and CDR2 YFSETQ. Sequencing used immunoSEQ multiplex PCR; TCRdb keeps in-frame clones, though not all of them. The table shows roughly 130,000 clones, with 88% occurring only once. As to this clone: Antigen: not known.

This chain connects TRBV5-1 to TRBJ2-7; 7 nucleotides line up with TRBD2. This sequence was found in an adult in good health. The sequences come from peripheral blood, collected on day 0 of AZD1222 vaccination. The CDR3 reads CASSYRGGSYEQYF. The CDR3 DNA reads as TGCGCCAGCAGCTACCGCGGGGGTTCCTACGAGCAGTACTTC.